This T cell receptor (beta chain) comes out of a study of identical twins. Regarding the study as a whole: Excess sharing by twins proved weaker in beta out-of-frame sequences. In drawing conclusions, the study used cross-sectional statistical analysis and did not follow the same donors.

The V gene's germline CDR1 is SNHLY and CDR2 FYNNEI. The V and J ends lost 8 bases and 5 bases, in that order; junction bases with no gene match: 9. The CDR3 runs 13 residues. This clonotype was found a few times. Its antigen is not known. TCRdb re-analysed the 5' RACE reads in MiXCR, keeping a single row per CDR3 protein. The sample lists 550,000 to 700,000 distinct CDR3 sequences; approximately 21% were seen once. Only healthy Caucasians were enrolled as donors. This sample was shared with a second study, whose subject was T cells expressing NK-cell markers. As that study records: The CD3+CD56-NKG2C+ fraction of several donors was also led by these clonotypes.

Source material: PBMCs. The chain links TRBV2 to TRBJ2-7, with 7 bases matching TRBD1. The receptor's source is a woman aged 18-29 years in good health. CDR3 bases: TGTGCCAGCGTACGACAGGGTGTCAACGAGCAGTACTTC. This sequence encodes CASVRQGVNEQYF.